Given below is one T cell receptor (beta chain) in context. The target antigen is unknown. The data stem from a study of T cell repertoires in cytomegalovirus infection. Study information: Through public TCR beta signatures, both CMV infection and matching HLA type were indicated. General observations from the study: The ex vivo response was dominated by HLA-C-restricted CMV-specific TCR beta clonotypes. Using cumulative public TCR beta family frequency, the authors identified those who carried CMV together with the relevant HLA.

The CDR3 is 13 amino acids. Germline V gene data show CDR1 as MNHEY and CDR2 as SVGEGT. The ends were cut back, 7 bases at V and 0 bases at J, with 10 bases in the middle. TCRdb reprocessed the reads with MiXCR, giving one entry per CDR3 protein. The repertoire holds roughly 150,000 distinct CDR3 sequences, with about a quarter as singletons. Material: PBMCs. This sequence joins TRBV6-2 or TRBV6-3 and TRBJ2-7, with D possibly being TRBD2 (5 bases). This receptor was obtained from a human donor in good health (CMV status not recorded). Some clones in this sample may be carry-over from other donors' samples. CDR3 sequence: CASKDSSSYEQYF. CDR3 bases: TGTGCCAGCAAGGACTCGAGCTCCTACGAGCAGTACTTC.